Listed below are T cell receptor beta chains from one sample, sequenced in a study of T cell repertoires in cytomegalovirus infection. TCRdb re-derived calls from the reads in MiXCR, one entry per CDR3 protein. This repertoire shows some 180,000 distinct CDR3 sequences, approximately 19% found once; its top ten account for around 3.1%. The sequenced sample consisted of PBMCs. Receptors were obtained from a human donor in good health (CMV status not recorded). Some clones in this sample may be carry-over from other donors' samples. Each CDR3 is given with its conserved first and last residue. A D gene is named only where the DNA matches it firmly. Clone sizes are given selectively: once, few, many, or a class where the clone is expanded.

clone_size: NA; j_call: TRBJ1-5; cdr3_length: 16; d_call: NA; v_call: TRBV7-8; cdr3_aa: CASSLEGRLINQPQHF; cdr3_nt: TGTGCCAGCAGCTTAGAGGGCAGGCTTATCAATCAGCCCCAGCATTTT
clone_size: NA; j_call: TRBJ2-6; cdr3_length: 17; d_call: NA; v_call: TRBV7-8; cdr3_aa: CASSLARAGSGANVLTF; cdr3_nt: TGTGCCAGCAGCTTAGCGAGGGCGGGGTCTGGGGCCAACGTCCTGACTTTC
clone_size: NA; j_call: TRBJ2-7; cdr3_length: 12; d_call: NA; v_call: TRBV29-1; cdr3_aa: CSVEGGSTEQYF; cdr3_nt: TGCAGCGTTGAAGGTGGTTCCACAGAGCAGTACTTC
clone_size: many; j_call: TRBJ2-3; cdr3_length: 17; d_call: TRBD2; v_call: TRBV7-8; cdr3_aa: CASSLALAGVITDTQYF; cdr3_nt: TGTGCCAGCAGCTTAGCTCTAGCGGGGGTGATCACAGATACGCAGTATTTT
clone_size: NA; j_call: TRBJ2-3; cdr3_length: 18; d_call: NA; v_call: TRBV30; cdr3_aa: CAWSSGISTFSSTDTQYF; cdr3_nt: TGTGCCTGGAGTAGCGGCATATCGACCTTTTCTAGCACAGATACGCAGTATTTT
clone_size: few; j_call: TRBJ2-5; cdr3_length: 16; d_call: NA; v_call: TRBV11-1; cdr3_aa: CASSPTTALPQETQYF; cdr3_nt: TGTGCCAGCAGCCCTACGACAGCGTTGCCCCAAGAGACCCAGTACTTC
clone_size: NA; j_call: TRBJ2-1; cdr3_length: 15; d_call: NA; v_call: TRBV7-2; cdr3_aa: CASSLGTRSYNEQFF; cdr3_nt: TGTGCCAGCAGCTTGGGGACCCGCTCCTACAATGAGCAGTTCTTC
clone_size: many; j_call: TRBJ1-2; cdr3_length: 13; d_call: TRBD1; v_call: TRBV29-1; cdr3_aa: CSVGGQGNYGYTF; cdr3_nt: TGCAGCGTTGGAGGACAGGGGAACTATGGCTACACCTTC
clone_size: NA; j_call: TRBJ2-1; cdr3_length: 16; d_call: TRBD2; v_call: TRBV11-3; cdr3_aa: CASSPGLAGSHNEQFF; cdr3_nt: TGTGCCAGCAGCCCGGGACTAGCGGGATCCCACAATGAGCAGTTCTTC
clone_size: many; j_call: TRBJ1-2; cdr3_length: 15; d_call: NA; v_call: TRBV28; cdr3_aa: CASSPRPTKIYGYTF; cdr3_nt: TGTGCCAGCTCCCCCCGGCCCACCAAAATCTATGGCTACACCTTC
clone_size: many; j_call: TRBJ2-1; cdr3_length: 15; d_call: NA; v_call: TRBV7-2; cdr3_aa: CASSPRQTTYNEQFF; cdr3_nt: TGTGCCAGCAGCCCCAGACAGACAACCTACAATGAGCAGTTCTTC
clone_size: many; j_call: TRBJ2-1; cdr3_length: 15; d_call: NA; v_call: TRBV7-2; cdr3_aa: CASSLGFRTDNEQFF; cdr3_nt: TGTGCCAGCAGCTTAGGCTTTAGGACCGACAATGAGCAGTTCTTC
clone_size: many; j_call: TRBJ2-1; cdr3_length: 16; d_call: NA; v_call: TRBV7-2; cdr3_aa: CASSLKSGSSYNEQFF; cdr3_nt: TGTGCCAGCAGCTTAAAGAGCGGCAGCTCCTACAATGAGCAGTTCTTC
clone_size: NA; j_call: TRBJ2-3; cdr3_length: 15; d_call: NA; v_call: TRBV5-1; cdr3_aa: CASSRDQTSTDTQYF; cdr3_nt: TGCGCCAGCAGCCGGGACCAGACCAGCACAGATACGCAGTATTTT
clone_size: many; j_call: TRBJ2-5; cdr3_length: 14; d_call: NA; v_call: TRBV7-9; cdr3_aa: CASSFRGNGETQYF; cdr3_nt: TGTGCCAGCAGCTTCCGAGGGAACGGGGAGACCCAGTACTTC
clone_size: NA; j_call: TRBJ2-2; cdr3_length: 13; d_call: NA; v_call: TRBV9; cdr3_aa: CASSPQLTGELFF; cdr3_nt: TGTGCCAGCAGCCCCCAGCTCACCGGGGAGCTGTTTTTT
clone_size: many; j_call: TRBJ1-3; cdr3_length: 13; d_call: NA; v_call: TRBV12-3/TRBV12-4; cdr3_aa: CASSFVRGNTIYF; cdr3_nt: TGTGCCAGCAGTTTTGTTCGAGGAAACACCATATATTTT
clone_size: many; j_call: TRBJ2-5; cdr3_length: 14; d_call: NA; v_call: TRBV12-3/TRBV12-4; cdr3_aa: CASRRAGSQETQYF; cdr3_nt: TGTGCCAGCAGGAGAGCCGGTTCCCAAGAGACCCAGTACTTC
clone_size: few; j_call: TRBJ1-2; cdr3_length: 12; d_call: NA; v_call: TRBV6-2/TRBV6-3; cdr3_aa: CASSTGPYGYTF; cdr3_nt: TGTGCCAGCAGTACTGGCCCCTATGGCTACACCTTC
clone_size: many; j_call: TRBJ2-3; cdr3_length: 12; d_call: NA; v_call: TRBV12-3/TRBV12-4; cdr3_aa: CASSLVTPTQYF; cdr3_nt: TGTGCCAGCAGTTTGGTGACGCCTACGCAGTATTTT
clone_size: few; j_call: TRBJ2-2; cdr3_length: 14; d_call: NA; v_call: TRBV15; cdr3_aa: CAILEQGNTGELFF; cdr3_nt: TGTGCCATCTTGGAGCAGGGGAACACCGGGGAGCTGTTTTTT
clone_size: NA; j_call: TRBJ1-1; cdr3_length: 14; d_call: NA; v_call: TRBV4-2; cdr3_aa: CASSQESSAAEAFF; cdr3_nt: TGTGCCAGCAGCCAAGAATCCTCCGCGGCAGAAGCTTTCTTT
clone_size: many; j_call: TRBJ1-1; cdr3_length: 14; d_call: NA; v_call: TRBV28; cdr3_aa: CASSLQGARTEAFF; cdr3_nt: TGTGCCAGCAGTTTACAAGGGGCGCGAACTGAAGCTTTCTTT
clone_size: few; j_call: TRBJ1-1; cdr3_length: 14; d_call: NA; v_call: TRBV12-3/TRBV12-4; cdr3_aa: CASSPSGPSTEAFF; cdr3_nt: TGTGCCAGCAGTCCCAGCGGGCCCAGCACTGAAGCTTTCTTT
clone_size: NA; j_call: TRBJ1-6; cdr3_length: 13; d_call: NA; v_call: TRBV6-5; cdr3_aa: CASSSLDNSPLHF; cdr3_nt: TGTGCCAGCAGTTCATTAGACAATTCACCCCTCCACTTT
clone_size: NA; j_call: TRBJ2-3; cdr3_length: 12; d_call: NA; v_call: TRBV12-3/TRBV12-4; cdr3_aa: CACRERTDTQYF; cdr3_nt: TGTGCCTGCAGAGAGAGGACAGATACGCAGTATTTT
clone_size: few; j_call: TRBJ2-7; cdr3_length: 13; d_call: NA; v_call: TRBV6-2/TRBV6-3; cdr3_aa: CASSYRPNYEQYF; cdr3_nt: TGTGCCAGCAGTTACAGGCCTAACTACGAGCAGTACTTC
clone_size: many; j_call: TRBJ2-1; cdr3_length: 16; d_call: TRBD1; v_call: TRBV7-2; cdr3_aa: CASSLEVGQGRHEQFF; cdr3_nt: TGTGCCAGCAGCTTAGAAGTGGGACAGGGTAGGCATGAGCAGTTCTTC
clone_size: NA; j_call: TRBJ2-3; cdr3_length: 10; d_call: NA; v_call: TRBV5-4; cdr3_aa: CATGTDTQYF; cdr3_nt: TGTGCCACGGGGACAGATACGCAGTATTTT
clone_size: NA; j_call: TRBJ2-1; cdr3_length: 16; d_call: TRBD2; v_call: TRBV5-1; cdr3_aa: CASSSGLAGVNNEQFF; cdr3_nt: TGCGCCAGCAGCTCAGGACTAGCGGGAGTAAATAATGAGCAGTTCTTC
clone_size: many; j_call: TRBJ1-5; cdr3_length: 15; d_call: TRBD1; v_call: TRBV7-8; cdr3_aa: CASSPSGQVFQPQHF; cdr3_nt: TGTGCCAGCAGCCCCTCGGGACAGGTTTTTCAGCCCCAGCATTTT
clone_size: NA; j_call: TRBJ1-3; cdr3_length: 18; d_call: NA; v_call: TRBV5-1; cdr3_aa: CASSLGLSSSGAGNTIYF; cdr3_nt: TGCGCCAGCAGCTTGGGTTTATCTTCGTCAGGGGCTGGAAACACCATATATTTT
clone_size: medium-sized; j_call: TRBJ1-5; cdr3_length: 15; d_call: NA; v_call: TRBV6-2/TRBV6-3; cdr3_aa: CACSRRVGDNQPQHF; cdr3_nt: TGTGCCTGCTCTCGCCGGGTTGGGGATAATCAGCCCCAGCATTTT
clone_size: many; j_call: TRBJ2-5; cdr3_length: 13; d_call: NA; v_call: TRBV7-2; cdr3_aa: CASSFRLTETQYF; cdr3_nt: TGTGCCAGCAGCTTCCGACTAACTGAGACCCAGTACTTC
clone_size: many; j_call: TRBJ2-5; cdr3_length: 13; d_call: NA; v_call: TRBV29-1; cdr3_aa: CSVHDTRQETQYF; cdr3_nt: TGCAGCGTCCACGACACCCGGCAAGAGACCCAGTACTTC
clone_size: few; j_call: TRBJ2-7; cdr3_length: 14; d_call: NA; v_call: TRBV18; cdr3_aa: CASSSEGSYGEQYF; cdr3_nt: TGTGCCAGCTCTTCAGAAGGCTCCTACGGGGAGCAGTACTTC
clone_size: NA; j_call: TRBJ1-1; cdr3_length: 14; d_call: TRBD1; v_call: TRBV7-4; cdr3_aa: CASSLAGTGGLAFF; cdr3_nt: TGTGCCAGCAGCTTAGCCGGGACAGGGGGCTTGGCTTTCTTT
clone_size: NA; j_call: TRBJ2-3; cdr3_length: 13; d_call: NA; v_call: TRBV29-1; cdr3_aa: CSVEVGETDTQYF; cdr3_nt: TGCAGCGTCGAGGTGGGGGAGACAGATACGCAGTATTTT
clone_size: NA; j_call: TRBJ1-1; cdr3_length: 14; d_call: NA; v_call: TRBV14; cdr3_aa: CAGSQRWGNYEAFF; cdr3_nt: TGTGCCGGCAGCCAACGGTGGGGCAACTATGAAGCTTTCTTT
clone_size: NA; j_call: TRBJ2-7; cdr3_length: 14; d_call: TRBD1; v_call: TRBV25-1; cdr3_aa: CASSVEQGAYEQYF; cdr3_nt: TGTGCCAGCAGTGTAGAACAGGGGGCCTACGAGCAGTACTTC
clone_size: NA; j_call: TRBJ2-6; cdr3_length: 17; d_call: NA; v_call: TRBV19; cdr3_aa: CASKDLKVYSGANVLTF; cdr3_nt: TGTGCCAGTAAGGACCTAAAAGTTTATTCTGGGGCCAACGTCCTGACTTTC
clone_size: few; j_call: TRBJ2-7; cdr3_length: 15; d_call: TRBD1; v_call: TRBV7-9; cdr3_aa: CASSSDRGNAYEQYF; cdr3_nt: TGTGCCAGCAGCTCGGACAGGGGGAACGCCTACGAGCAGTACTTC
clone_size: NA; j_call: TRBJ1-5; cdr3_length: 15; d_call: NA; v_call: TRBV18; cdr3_aa: CASSPSGGNNQPQHF; cdr3_nt: TGTGCCAGCTCACCCAGCGGGGGCAACAATCAGCCCCAGCATTTT
clone_size: NA; j_call: TRBJ2-1; cdr3_length: 13; d_call: NA; v_call: TRBV19; cdr3_aa: CASRKTVADEQFF; cdr3_nt: TGTGCCAGTAGGAAGACAGTGGCCGATGAGCAGTTCTTC
clone_size: few; j_call: TRBJ2-1; cdr3_length: 13; d_call: NA; v_call: TRBV12-3/TRBV12-4; cdr3_aa: CASSPRAGDEQFF; cdr3_nt: TGTGCCAGCAGTCCAAGAGCCGGGGATGAGCAGTTCTTC
clone_size: NA; j_call: TRBJ2-6; cdr3_length: 16; d_call: NA; v_call: TRBV6-2/TRBV6-3; cdr3_aa: CASSPQDLSGANVLTF; cdr3_nt: TGTGCCAGCAGCCCCCAGGACCTCTCTGGGGCCAACGTCCTGACTTTC
clone_size: few; j_call: TRBJ1-3; cdr3_length: 15; d_call: NA; v_call: TRBV9; cdr3_aa: CASSEEGNSGNTIYF; cdr3_nt: TGTGCCAGCAGTGAGGAGGGGAACTCTGGAAACACCATATATTTT
clone_size: many; j_call: TRBJ2-7; cdr3_length: 15; d_call: TRBD2; v_call: TRBV7-2; cdr3_aa: CASSSSGRAGNEQYF; cdr3_nt: TGTGCCAGCAGTTCTAGCGGGAGGGCCGGGAACGAGCAGTACTTC
clone_size: NA; j_call: TRBJ2-5; cdr3_length: 15; d_call: TRBD1; v_call: TRBV5-6; cdr3_aa: CASSLAGTGSKTQYF; cdr3_nt: TGTGCCAGCAGCTTGGCCGGGACAGGAAGTAAGACCCAGTACTTC
clone_size: NA; j_call: TRBJ1-6; cdr3_length: 12; d_call: NA; v_call: TRBV7-9; cdr3_aa: CASSLDVQALHF; cdr3_nt: TGTGCCAGCAGCTTAGACGTTCAGGCCCTCCACTTT
clone_size: NA; j_call: TRBJ1-1; cdr3_length: 15; d_call: TRBD1; v_call: TRBV27; cdr3_aa: CASSLYRTGNTEAFF; cdr3_nt: TGTGCCAGCAGTTTATACCGGACAGGGAACACTGAAGCTTTCTTT